These 26 T cell receptor beta chains were all obtained from the same sample, sequenced in a study of T cells in Graves' hyperthyroidism and ophthalmopathy. Amplification yielded TCR beta CDR3 regions, with RNA transcripts as the source. A first-round RT-PCR of the TCR CDR3 used the HTBI primer set. TCRdb called the multiplex PCR reads again in MiXCR, with one record for every CDR3 protein. This table has approximately 700,000 distinct CDR3 sequences, just under 45% appearing once. Sequencing was performed on peripheral blood or thyroid tissue (not recorded which). The receptors stem from an adult man with Graves' disease, either hyperthyroidism or ophthalmopathy (not recorded which).

This clonotype has ten or more counts. The V gene is TRBV6-5, the J gene TRBJ1-4; 8 bases fit TRBD1. V dropped 2 bases and J dropped 13; count of bases not matched to a gene: 3. The CDR3 loop spans 12 amino acids. Looked up from germline, CDR1 is MNHEY and CDR2 is SVGAGI. The CDR3 coding sequence is TGTGCCAGCAGTTACGGACAGGGAGGACTGTTTTTT. This gives the protein CASSYGQGGLFF.

This rearrangement joins TRBV7-9 to TRBJ1-4; D unclear. V was clipped by 5 bases and J by 6 bases, with 10 bases between them. CDR1 SEHNR and CDR2 FQNEAQ come from the germline V gene (reference sequence). The length of the CDR3 is 13 residues. The CDR3 bases are TGTGCCAGCAGCCCGGGCCCCGATGAAAAACTGTTTTTT. It yields the protein CASSPGPDEKLFF. The variable domain in full, with the rest retrieved from reference TRBV7-9 and TRBJ1-4, is DTGVSQNPRHKITKRGQNVTFRCDPISEHNRLYWYRQTLGQGPEFLTYFQNEAQLEKSRLLSDRFSAERPKGSFSTLEIQRTEQGDSAMYLCASSPGPDEKLFFGSGTQLSVL.

The V gene is TRBV7-9, the J gene TRBJ1-1, with 12 nucleotides matching TRBD1. The J segment lost 6 bases and the V segment lost 10 bases, leaving 12 bases of the junction unmatched. This CDR3 spans 15 amino acids. Germline V gene sequence: CDR1 SEHNR, CDR2 FQNEAQ (reference sequence). CDR3 DNA: TGTGCCATCAGTGACGCGGGACAGGGGGCCCCTGAAGCTTTCTTT. Translating it yields CAISDAGQGAPEAFF.

A word on this clonotype: Sequence at one end of the junction differs from germline and may be a read error. V usage is TRBV20-1 and J usage is TRBJ2-2, with TRBD2 as a possible D gene (6 bases). CDR3 length: 14 residues. CDR1 and CDR2 (germline): DFQATT, SNEGSKA (reference sequence). In DNA, the CDR3 is TGCAGTGTTAGAGGGGACTCGAACACCGGGGAGCTGTTTTTT. Encoded protein: CSVRGDSNTGELFF.

With regard to this clonotype: This likely comes from a read error, as the CDR3 has no conserved phenylalanine or tryptophan at its end. This chain joins TRBV10-3 and TRBJ2-7; 11 bases are a match to TRBD2. The germline CDR1 and CDR2 sequences are ENHRY and SYGVKD. The ends lost 0 bases at V and 4 bases at J; junction bases unmatched: 5. The CDR3 runs to 16 residues. As DNA, the CDR3 is TGTGCCATCAGTGAGTCGAGGCTAGCGGGAGGATACGAGCAGTACCTC. This translates into CAISESRLAGGYEQYL.

There are a few counts of this clonotype. This sequence joins TRBV20-1 and TRBJ1-3, with 9 bases that match TRBD1. The CDR3 spans 16 residues. Per germline, CDR1 DFQATT and CDR2 SNEGSKA (reference sequence). V was clipped by 6 bases and J by 5 bases; unmatched bases: 14. CDR3 in amino acids: CSARTRTGASRNTIYF. CDR3 coding DNA: TGCAGTGCAAGGACTAGGACAGGGGCTTCACGAAACACCATATATTTT.

This clonotype was found many times. The V gene is TRBV29-1, the J gene TRBJ1-2, with D possibly matching TRBD1 (5 bases). The ends were cut back, 2 bases at V and 7 bases at J, with 11 bases in the middle. The CDR3 runs to 12 residues. Germline V lookup: CDR1 SQVTM, CDR2 ANQGSEA. The CDR3 DNA is TGCAGCGTTGAAAGGGGTTTCACTGGCTACACCTTC. Translated, it gives CSVERGFTGYTF.

The chain recombines TRBV4-1 with TRBJ2-7, with 10 bases identical to TRBD1. CDR1 and CDR2 from the germline V gene are MGHRA and YSYEKL. The CDR3 loop spans 15 amino acids. V was clipped by 1 base and J by 1 base; unmatched bases: 1. The CDR3, as DNA: TGCGCCAGCAGCCAAGCGGGACAGGGGTCCTACGAGCAGTACTTC. It encodes CASSQAGQGSYEQYF.

This clonotype was recorded many times. The chain couples TRBV7-9 to TRBJ2-7, with D perhaps TRBD1 (5 bases). CDR3 length: 13 residues. V lost 3 bases and J lost 5, with 11 bases in between. Per germline, CDR1 SEHNR and CDR2 FQNEAQ (reference sequence). This CDR3 is CASSLIQGDEQYF. CDR3 in DNA: TGTGCCAGCAGCTTGATCCAGGGCGACGAGCAGTACTTC.

In regard to this clonotype: A read error may be the cause here, since a much bigger clone is one base away. The J gene is TRBJ1-2, the V gene TRBV2; D call uncertain. This CDR3 comprises 13 residues. The germline CDR1 and CDR2 sequences are SNHLY and FYNNEI. V lost 1 base, J lost 2 bases, and 5 bases lay in between. The chain's CDR3 is CASSEGLNYGYTF. The CDR3, as DNA: TGTGCCAGCAGTGAAGGTTTGAACTATGGCTACACCTTC.

This clonotype was seen repeatedly, ten times or more. The V call is TRBV6-5, the J call TRBJ2-5; a possible D gene is TRBD1 (6 bases). Germline assignment: CDR1 MNHEY and CDR2 SVGAGI. V dropped 7 bases and J dropped 7 bases, with 13 bases sitting between them. The CDR3 totals 12 residues. The CDR3 sequence is CASTDRSRTQYF. CDR3 sequence (DNA): TGTGCCAGCACCGACAGGAGTCGGACCCAGTACTTC.

V and J are TRBV9 and TRBJ1-1; D is uncertain. This CDR3 comprises 11 residues. Trimming removed 2 bases at V and 11 bases at J, with 10 bases between. Germline V gene sequence: CDR1 SGDLS, CDR2 YYNGEE. The CDR3 loop is CASSVLPRAFF. The DNA for the CDR3 is TGTGCCAGCAGCGTTCTACCCCGGGCTTTCTTT.

The chain employs TRBV25-1 and TRBJ2-2; D gene unclear. CDR1 MGHDK and CDR2 SYGVNS come from the germline V gene. V lost 4 bases to trimming and J lost 0 bases, with 6 bases between them. The CDR3 is 14 amino acids. DNA of the CDR3: TGTGCCAGCAGTGGCAGGTCGAACACCGGGGAGCTGTTTTTT. Its translation is CASSGRSNTGELFF.

Many counts were recorded for this clonotype. In nucleotides, the CDR3 is TGCGCCAGCCAACCGGGACTAGCCGACCGGCAGTACTTC. Translation gives CASQPGLADRQYF. J is TRBJ2-7 and V is TRBV10-1; 9 nucleotides line up with TRBD2. Germline V CDR1 and CDR2: WNHNN, SYGVQD (reference sequence). This CDR3 contains 13 residues. The V and J ends lost 8 bases and 9 bases, in that order; junction bases with no gene match: 11.

This clonotype has ten or more counts. J is TRBJ1-2 and V is TRBV7-9, with unresolved D. The length of the CDR3 is 12 residues. In germline, CDR1 is SEHNR, CDR2 FQNEAQ (reference sequence). V lost 2 bases to trimming and J lost 6 bases, with 7 bases between them. The CDR3 nucleotides read TGTGCCAGCAGCTTATCCGGGGATGGCTACACCTTC. Amino acid sequence: CASSLSGDGYTF.

Turning to this clonotype: One end of the junction does not line up with germline, which may come from a read error. This sequence joins TRBV5-1 and TRBJ1-3, with 12 bases identical to TRBD1. The germline CDR1 and CDR2 sequences are SGHRS and YFSETQ. This CDR3 has 17 amino acids. CDR3 loop: CASSLSGTGGPGSTIYF. For the CDR3, the DNA is TGCGCCAGCAGCTTGTCCGGGACAGGGGGCCCTGGAAGCACCATATATTTT.

This clonotype has ten or more counts. The chain is built from TRBV24-1 and TRBJ2-5; 9 nucleotides align to TRBD1. Germline V gene lookup returns CDR1 KGHDR and CDR2 SFDVKD. V was clipped by 9 bases and J by 2 bases; unmatched bases: 0. The CDR3 extends over 12 amino acids. CDR3 coding DNA: TGTGCCACCGGACAGGGGCAAGAGACCCAGTACTTC. Amino acids: CATGQGQETQYF.

This chain connects TRBV19 to TRBJ1-5; 8 nucleotides line up with TRBD1. The ends lost 3 bases at V and 6 bases at J; junction bases unmatched: 7. This CDR3 spans 15 amino acids. Germline CDR1 and CDR2: LNHDA and SQIVND (reference sequence). CDR3 in DNA: TGTGCCAGTAGTATTACGGCAGGGGGCGGTCAGCCCCAGCATTTT. Protein: CASSITAGGGQPQHF. The variable domain in full, with the rest retrieved from reference TRBV19 and TRBJ1-5, is DGGITQSPKYLFRKEGQNVTLSCEQNLNHDAMYWYRQDPGQGLRLIYYSQIVNDFQKGDIAEGYSVSREKKESFPLTVTSAQKNPTAFYLCASSITAGGGQPQHFGDGTRLSIL.

J is TRBJ2-7 and V is TRBV6-6; D is unclear. The CDR3 loop spans 17 amino acids. V was clipped by 0 bases and J by 3 bases, with 18 bases between them. Germline V CDR1 and CDR2: MNHNY, SVGAGI (reference sequence). DNA of the CDR3: TGTGCCAGCAGTTACTCGATAGCCAGGTCATTCGGCTACGAGCAGTACTTC. Its translation is CASSYSIARSFGYEQYF.

In its sample, this clonotype was seen many times. J is TRBJ1-6 and V is TRBV2; 8 bases are shared with TRBD1. The germline gives CDR1 SNHLY, CDR2 FYNNEI. This CDR3 comprises 15 residues. Trimming cost V 4 bases and J 10 bases; bases outside gene matches: 9. The chain's CDR3 is CASSVGNRGSSPLHF. In DNA form, the CDR3 reads TGTGCCAGCAGTGTGGGCAACAGGGGGAGCTCACCCCTCCACTTT. The whole variable domain, filled in from reference TRBV2 and TRBJ1-6, reads EPEVTQTPSHQVTQMGQEVILRCVPISNHLYFYWYRQILGQKVEFLVSFYNNEISEKSEIFDDQFSVERPDGSNFTLKIRSTKLEDSAMYFCASSVGNRGSSPLHFGNGTRLTVT.

This clonotype appeared many times. The chain links TRBV6-6 to TRBJ2-7; the match to TRBD1 covers 7 bases. V was pared by 6 bases and J by 7 bases, with 15 bases of the junction left unmatched. The length of the CDR3 is 15 residues. Germline V gives CDR1 MNHNY, CDR2 SVGAGI (reference sequence). CDR3 amino acids: CASSPTRGQAQEQYF. DNA for the CDR3: TGTGCCAGCAGCCCCACCCGTGGACAGGCGCAAGAGCAGTACTTC.

This clonotype occurred a few times. The chain has TRBV7-2 and TRBJ1-4; D gene uncertain. Germline lookup yields CDR1 SGHTA and CDR2 FQGNSA. Trimming cost V 6 bases and J 0 bases, with 8 bases left between them. The CDR3 is made up of 14 amino acids. Written as DNA, the CDR3 is TGTGCCAGCAGTAAAGTTGCAACTAATGAAAAACTGTTTTTT. It translates to CASSKVATNEKLFF.

This clonotype was detected ten times or more. The V call is TRBV25-1, the J call TRBJ1-4; D is undetermined. Germline V gene lookup returns CDR1 MGHDK and CDR2 SYGVNS. This CDR3 contains 14 residues. Trimming removed 1 base from V and 7 bases from J, with 10 bases in between. CDR3 nucleotide sequence: TGTGCCAGCAGTGAATCGGCCCTTATTGAAAAACTGTTTTTT. As protein: CASSESALIEKLFF.

This clonotype was detected many times. The rearrangement uses TRBV15 and TRBJ1-4; D perhaps matches TRBD1 (6 bases). V was shortened by 8 bases and J by 5 bases, with 15 bases between the two germline ends. The CDR3 runs to 14 residues. CDR1 and CDR2 from the germline V gene are LNHNV and YYDKDF (reference sequence). The DNA for the CDR3 is TGTGCCACCGGGAACAGGGAGAGGAATGAAAAACTGTTTTTT. Translating gives CATGNRERNEKLFF.

With respect to this clonotype: The germline gene is not matched at one end of the junction; a read error may be the cause. The chain couples TRBV10-3 to TRBJ1-6, with unresolved D. Germline-derived CDR1 and CDR2 are ENHRY and SYGVKD. The CDR3 is made up of 15 amino acids. As DNA, the CDR3 is TGTGCCAGCAGTTATAATGGCAAGGGCAATTCACCCCTCCACTTT. Translating it yields CASSYNGKGNSPLHF.

The CDR3 protein is CARGQGSSPLHF. As DNA, the CDR3 is TGTGCCAGGGGACAGGGCAGCTCACCCCTCCACTTT. This chain connects TRBV13 to TRBJ1-6, with TRBD1 matching 9 bases. This CDR3 has 12 amino acids. Looked up from germline, CDR1 is PRHDT and CDR2 is FYEKMQ (reference sequence). V was pared by 9 bases and J by 10 bases, with 4 bases of the junction left unmatched.